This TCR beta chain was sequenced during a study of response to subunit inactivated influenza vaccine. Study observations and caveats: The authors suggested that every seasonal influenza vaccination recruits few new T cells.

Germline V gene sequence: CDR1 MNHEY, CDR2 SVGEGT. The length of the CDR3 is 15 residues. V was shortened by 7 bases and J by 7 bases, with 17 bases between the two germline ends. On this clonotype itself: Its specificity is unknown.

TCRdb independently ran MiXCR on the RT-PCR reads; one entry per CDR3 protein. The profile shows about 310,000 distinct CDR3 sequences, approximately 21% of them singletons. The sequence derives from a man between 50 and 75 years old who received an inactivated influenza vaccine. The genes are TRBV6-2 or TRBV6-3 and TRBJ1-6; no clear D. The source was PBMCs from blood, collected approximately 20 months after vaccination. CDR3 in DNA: TGTGCCAGCACCAACGCGGGTAGCGTAAATTCACCCCTCCACTTT. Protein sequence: CASTNAGSVNSPLHF.